The TCR beta chain described here comes from a study of cytomegalovirus exposure and HLA in healthy donors. Though probably carrying unrecorded immune exposures, donors were nominally healthy at sampling. Germline loops: CDR1 MNHEY, CDR2 SVGAGI. The CDR3 covers 15 residues. Trimming stripped 7 bases from V and 5 bases from J, with 21 bases between. 60 Vbeta and 13 Jbeta primers were used in PCR. Sequencing was performed with immunoSEQ multiplex PCR; in TCRdb, only in-frame clones are kept and a portion is missing. The profile covers about 180,000 clones, with 70% to 80% appearing a single time and roughly 1.4% taken by the ten largest. Whole-study results and caveats: A prior analysis recorded that most TCR beta V segments were productive about 90% or about 30% of the time. It has been reported that TCR beta sequences accurately predicted the HLA-A and HLA-B alleles of most subjects.

As concerns this clone: What it recognizes is unknown.

The V call is TRBV6-5, the J call TRBJ2-7; a possible D gene is TRBD1 (7 bases). The source of this sequence is a man aged 18 to 30 in good health and CMV-seronegative. The sample comprised PBMCs. CDR3 coding DNA: TGTGCCAGCAACCGCGGGGACAGACTTTCGAACGAGCAGTACTTC. It yields the protein CASNRGDRLSNEQYF.